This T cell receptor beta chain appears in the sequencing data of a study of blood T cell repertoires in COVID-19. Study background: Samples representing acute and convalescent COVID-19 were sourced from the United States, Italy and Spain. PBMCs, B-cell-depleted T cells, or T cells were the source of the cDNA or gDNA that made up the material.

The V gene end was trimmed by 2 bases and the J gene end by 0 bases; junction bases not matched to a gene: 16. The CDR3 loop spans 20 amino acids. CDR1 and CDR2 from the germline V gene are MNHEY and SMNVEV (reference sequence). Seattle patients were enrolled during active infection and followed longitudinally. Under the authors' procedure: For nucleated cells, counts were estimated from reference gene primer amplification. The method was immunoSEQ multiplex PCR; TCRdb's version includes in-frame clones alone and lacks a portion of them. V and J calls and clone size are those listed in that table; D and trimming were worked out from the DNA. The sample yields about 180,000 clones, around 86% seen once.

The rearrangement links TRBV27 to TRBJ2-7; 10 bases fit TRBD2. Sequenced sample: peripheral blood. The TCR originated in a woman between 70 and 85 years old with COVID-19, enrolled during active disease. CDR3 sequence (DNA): TGTGCCAGCAGTTTACCGACTAGCGGGTGGCCTACTCCTGCCTCCTACGAGCAGTACTTC. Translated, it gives CASSLPTSGWPTPASYEQYF.